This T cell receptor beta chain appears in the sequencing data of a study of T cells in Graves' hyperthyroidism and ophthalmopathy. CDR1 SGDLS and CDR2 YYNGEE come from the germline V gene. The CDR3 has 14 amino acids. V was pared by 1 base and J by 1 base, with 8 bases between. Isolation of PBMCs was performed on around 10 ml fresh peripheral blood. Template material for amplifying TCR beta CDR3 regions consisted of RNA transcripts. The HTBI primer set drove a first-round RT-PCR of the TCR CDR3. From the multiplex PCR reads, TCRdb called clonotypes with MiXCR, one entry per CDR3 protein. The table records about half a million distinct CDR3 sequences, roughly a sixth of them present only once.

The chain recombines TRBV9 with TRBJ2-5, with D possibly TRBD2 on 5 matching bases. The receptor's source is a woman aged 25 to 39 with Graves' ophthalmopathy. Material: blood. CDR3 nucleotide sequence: TGTGCCAGCAGCGTAAGAAGCGGCCAAGAGACCCAGTACTTC. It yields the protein CASSVRSGQETQYF.